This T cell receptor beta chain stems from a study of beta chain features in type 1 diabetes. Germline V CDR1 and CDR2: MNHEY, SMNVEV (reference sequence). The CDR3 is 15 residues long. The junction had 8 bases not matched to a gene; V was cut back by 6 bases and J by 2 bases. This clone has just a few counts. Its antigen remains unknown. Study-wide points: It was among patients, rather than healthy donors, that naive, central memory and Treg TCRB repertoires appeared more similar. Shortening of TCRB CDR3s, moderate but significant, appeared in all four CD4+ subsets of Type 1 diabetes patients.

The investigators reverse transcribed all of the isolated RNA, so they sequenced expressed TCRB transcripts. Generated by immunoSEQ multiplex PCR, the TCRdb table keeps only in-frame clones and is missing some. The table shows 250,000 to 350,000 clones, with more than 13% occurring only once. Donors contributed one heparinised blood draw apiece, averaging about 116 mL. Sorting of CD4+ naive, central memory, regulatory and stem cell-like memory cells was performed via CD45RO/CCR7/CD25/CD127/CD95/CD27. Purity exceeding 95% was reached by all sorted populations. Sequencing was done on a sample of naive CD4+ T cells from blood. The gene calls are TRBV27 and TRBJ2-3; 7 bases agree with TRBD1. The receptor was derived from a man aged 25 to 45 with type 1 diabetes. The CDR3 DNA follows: TGTGCCAGCAGGCCGGACAGGCTCGACACAGATACGCAGTATTTT. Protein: CASRPDRLDTDTQYF.